This TCR beta chain was identified in a study of T cells in Graves' hyperthyroidism and ophthalmopathy. Study-wide points: A model of 13 V-J features distinguished ophthalmopathy from stable hyperthyroidism.

Germline lookup yields CDR1 SGDLS and CDR2 YYNGEE. The CDR3 has 13 amino acids. Trimming cost V 4 bases and J 7 bases, with 15 bases left between them. With regard to this clonotype: Its specificity is unknown.

Amplified regions were TCR beta CDR3 sequences from RNA transcripts. The HTBI primer set was used in a first-round RT-PCR of the TCR CDR3. TCRdb independently ran MiXCR on the multiplex PCR reads; one entry per CDR3 protein. The profile shows about 540,000 distinct CDR3 sequences, around 45% of them singletons. The TCR was taken from a woman aged 18-29 years with Graves' hyperthyroidism. This sequence joins TRBV9 and TRBJ2-7; D is unresolved. The sequenced material came from peripheral blood or thyroid tissue (not recorded which). Written as DNA, the CDR3 is TGTGCCAGCAGCCGGGCTTCTCTGAGGGAGCAGTACTTC. It translates to CASSRASLREQYF.